What follows describes a single TCR beta chain. Its specificity is unknown. This sample is drawn from a study of T-cell memory formation after mild COVID-19. Background on the study: Most TCR clusters belonged to a single donor.

Points from the study as a whole: Cross-reactive memory seemingly joined, as some responding clones were found in pre-infection memory. Later expanders leaned CD4+, whereas day 15 to 85 contracting clones were balanced CD4/CD8. Mainly in CM and EM were contracting CD4+ clones; CD8+ were in EMRA.

V trimming: 4 bases; J trimming: 7 bases; junction bases outside the gene matches: 6. The CDR3 sequence is 15 residues long. TCRdb passed the 5' RACE reads through MiXCR, listing each CDR3 protein once. The data hold around 150,000 distinct CDR3 sequences, with about 15% observed a single time. The receptor's source is an adult woman who had mild COVID-19 (a few samples of this study predate the infection). Cell type and time point are not known. Sequencing was performed on PBMCs or a T cell subset sorted from them (not recorded which). The gene calls are TRBV12-3 or TRBV12-4 and TRBJ2-3, with 12 bases lining up with TRBD2. The CDR3 region is CASSSLAGGRYTQYF. In nucleotides, the CDR3 is TGTGCCAGCAGTTCCCTAGCGGGAGGGCGATATACGCAGTATTTT.